These 5 T cell receptor beta chains share one sample of origin, sequenced in a study of blood T cells in healthy people across ages. It was with a sample-barcoded 5' primer and a J-beta primer mix that a second PCR of roughly 6 to 11 cycles was run. One entry per CDR3 protein results from TCRdb running MiXCR on the 5' RACE reads. The table records 700,000 to 900,000 distinct CDR3 sequences, roughly 25% of them present only once. This sample also belongs to another study, concerning T cells of mothers and their children.

The sample was blood. Receptors were obtained from a boy aged 10-17 years in good health.

In nucleotides, the CDR3 is TGTGCCAGCAGCCTCGACAGGGGGCGGGCCGGGGAGCTGTTTTTT. Translating gives CASSLDRGRAGELFF. The chain employs TRBV7-2 and TRBJ2-2; TRBD1 matches 10 bases. This CDR3 contains 15 residues. Per germline, CDR1 SGHTA and CDR2 FQGNSA. V trimming: 5 bases; J trimming: 6 bases; junction bases outside the gene matches: 6.

CDR3 in DNA: TGTGCCAGCAGCCCCCGGCTGGGTTCGGACTATGGCTACACCTTC. This gives the protein CASSPRLGSDYGYTF. The rearrangement links TRBV7-2 to TRBJ1-2; D is unclear. The CDR3 sequence is 15 residues long. V gave up 5 bases and J gave up 3 bases, with 16 bases separating them. The germline V gene has CDR1 SGHTA and CDR2 FQGNSA.

The V and J genes are TRBV19 and TRBJ1-3; tentative D call: TRBD1 (6 bases). CDR1 LNHDA and CDR2 SQIVND come from the germline V gene (reference sequence). The CDR3 consists of 16 residues. Trimming took off 3 bases at V and 1 base at J, with 13 bases between the two ends. The CDR3 DNA is TGTGCCAGTAGTATTTGGGGCAGGGGATCTGGAAACACCATATATTTT. Its translation: CASSIWGRGSGNTIYF.

The rearrangement uses TRBV5-6 and TRBJ2-3; a possible D gene is TRBD2 (5 bases). Trimming removed 0 bases at V and 0 bases at J, with 17 bases between. The CDR3 sequence is 18 residues long. The germline V gene encodes CDR1 SGHDT and CDR2 YYEEEE. The CDR3 reads CASSLDPASGTSTDTQYF. The DNA for the CDR3 is TGTGCCAGCAGCTTGGACCCAGCCAGCGGAACTAGCACAGATACGCAGTATTTT.

This clonotype has just a few counts. This chain connects TRBV4-2 to TRBJ2-3; no clear D. Trimming pared 0 bases from V and 3 bases from J, leaving 4 bases between. This CDR3 is 13 amino acids long. The germline gives CDR1 LGHNA, CDR2 YNFKEQ. The CDR3 region is CASSQDSTDTQYF. CDR3 DNA: TGTGCCAGCAGCCAAGATTCGACAGATACGCAGTATTTT.